This record looks at one TCR beta chain sequence and its context. Trimming took 2 bases from V and 7 from J, leaving 8 bases between them. The germline gives CDR1 MGHDK, CDR2 SYGVNS. The CDR3 runs 13 residues. Data came from immunoSEQ multiplex PCR; TCRdb stores just in-frame clones and leaves some out. The sample lists tens of thousands of clones; around 90% were seen once. The data belong to a study of T cells in localized non-small cell lung cancer. The chain has TRBV25-1 and TRBJ2-2, with D possibly called TRBD1 or TRBD2 (5 bases each). The clonotype originates from a man aged 35-75 years with stage I squamous cell lung carcinoma. Sequencing used peripheral blood, obtained before any cancer treatment. The DNA of the CDR3 is TGTGCCAGCAGTGAACGAGGGGTCGGGGAGCTGTTTTTT. Translated, it gives CASSERGVGELFF. Full variable domain (remainder filled in from reference TRBV25-1 and TRBJ2-2): EADIYQTPRYLVIGTGKKITLECSQTMGHDKMYWYQQDPGMELHLIHYSYGVNSTEKGDLSSESTVSRIRTEHFPLTLESARPSHTSQYLCASSERGVGELFFGEGSRLTVL.